Shown below are 20 T cell receptor beta chains from a single sample sequenced in a study of T cells in narcolepsy. Clones were sequenced by immunoSEQ multiplex PCR, and TCRdb holds only the in-frame ones, with some missing. The sample gives about 35,000 clones, 65% to 85% of which show up once; roughly 1% is in the top ten. Sequenced: memory (CD45RA-) CD4+ T cells from blood. The receptor set was obtained from a human donor in good health.

This clone was detected only once. The chain has TRBV5-1 and TRBJ2-3, with D maybe TRBD2 (5 bases). V was pared by 0 bases and J by 6 bases, with 14 bases between. Per germline, CDR1 SGHRS and CDR2 YFSETQ. The CDR3 consists of 15 residues. CDR3 protein: CASSLDTSPADTQYF. CDR3 in DNA: TGCGCCAGCAGCTTGGATACTAGTCCTGCGGATACGCAGTATTTT.

This clone was counted a few times. The V call is TRBV14, the J call TRBJ1-1, with a tentative D call TRBD1 (6 bases). Germline V gene data show CDR1 as SGHDN and CDR2 as FVKESK. The CDR3 is 16 amino acids. V lost 4 bases, J lost 4 bases, and 19 bases lay in between. The CDR3: CASSPRLQGVGTEAFF. For the CDR3, the DNA is TGTGCCAGCAGCCCGAGGTTACAGGGAGTCGGCACTGAAGCTTTCTTT.

J is TRBJ2-1 and V is TRBV4-1; D may correspond to TRBD1 or TRBD2 (6 bases each). Germline values: CDR1 MGHRA, CDR2 YSYEKL. V was shortened by 4 bases and J by 3 bases, with 19 bases between the two germline ends. This CDR3 comprises 17 residues. CDR3 sequence reads: CASSRTPTGAHYNEQFF. The CDR3, as DNA: TGCGCCAGCAGCCGAACCCCCACGGGGGCCCACTACAATGAGCAGTTCTTC.

The V gene is TRBV9, the J gene TRBJ1-3; maybe TRBD1 (5 bases). The CDR3 loop spans 18 amino acids. Germline V gene lookup returns CDR1 SGDLS and CDR2 YYNGEE. With 2 bases removed from V and 0 bases from J, the gap between germline ends came to 18 bases. DNA for the CDR3: TGTGCCAGCAGCGTCGGAGTCCAGGGTCAGGTCTCTGGAAACACCATATATTTT. Translated: CASSVGVQGQVSGNTIYF.

CDR3 loop: CSVVRLAGGPTDTQYF. CDR3 DNA: TGCAGCGTCGTCAGACTAGCGGGGGGCCCCACAGATACGCAGTATTTT. This chain joins TRBV29-1 and TRBJ2-3; 13 bases align to TRBD2. CDR3 size: 16 residues. Germline CDR1 SQVTM, CDR2 ANQGSEA. Trimming took 6 bases from V and 2 from J; bases not matched to a gene: 8.

As DNA, the CDR3 is TGTGCCAGCAGCCCGGGACAGGGGGCGGCGGTTAATGAAAAACTGTTTTTT. This codes for CASSPGQGAAVNEKLFF. The rearrangement joins TRBV7-9 to TRBJ1-4, with 12 bases identical to TRBD1. V lost 5 bases to trimming and J lost 4 bases; unmatched junction nucleotides: 8. Looked up from germline, CDR1 is SEHNR and CDR2 is FQNEAQ (reference sequence). This CDR3 comprises 17 residues.

The chain uses TRBV5-1 and TRBJ1-1; TRBD1 matches 7 bases. From germline, CDR1 is SGHRS and CDR2 YFSETQ. The CDR3 totals 15 residues. J was trimmed by 0 bases and V by 5 bases; bases with no gene match: 7. DNA of the CDR3: TGCGCCAGCAGTTTTGCGGGACAGATGAACACTGAAGCTTTCTTT. This encodes CASSFAGQMNTEAFF.

This chain links TRBV5-4 with TRBJ2-7; 9 bases fit TRBD1. The CDR3 consists of 16 residues. CDR1 and CDR2 from the germline V gene are SGHNT and YYREEE (reference sequence). The J segment lost 4 bases and the V segment lost 3 bases, leaving 11 bases of the junction unmatched. The CDR3 DNA sequence: TGTGCCAGCAGCTCTCCCACAGGGGGCAGCCCTTACGAGCAGTACTTC. Translation: CASSSPTGGSPYEQYF.

This chain uses TRBV19 with TRBJ2-3; TRBD1 agrees at 11 bases. The CDR3 spans 15 residues. Germline V gene sequence: CDR1 LNHDA, CDR2 SQIVND (reference sequence). J gave up 3 bases and V 7 bases, and 6 bases lay outside the gene matches. CDR3 nucleotides: TGTGCCAGTATGCCGGGACAGGGGGTGACAGATACGCAGTATTTT. Its protein product is CASMPGQGVTDTQYF.

V gene TRBV19 combines with J gene TRBJ2-2; D perhaps matches TRBD1 (6 bases). CDR1 and CDR2 (germline): LNHDA, SQIVND (reference sequence). The CDR3 is 17 amino acids. Trimming took off 5 bases at V and 0 bases at J, with 16 bases between the two ends. CDR3 coding DNA: TGTGCCAGTAGTTTCTATCACAGGGCTACGAACACCGGGGAGCTGTTTTTT. Encoded protein: CASSFYHRATNTGELFF.

This clone was picked up a small number of times. The chain links TRBV5-1 to TRBJ2-3; 10 bases align to TRBD2. CDR1 and CDR2 from the germline V gene are SGHRS and YFSETQ. The CDR3 runs 16 residues. The V and J ends lost 0 bases and 4 bases, in that order; junction bases with no gene match: 5. This CDR3 reads CASSLVPAGGADTQYF. Here the CDR3 DNA reads TGCGCCAGCAGCTTGGTCCCAGCGGGAGGGGCAGATACGCAGTATTTT.

The chain carries TRBV4-1 and TRBJ2-5, with D hard to call. The J call is doubtful: the DNA matches TRBJ2-7 better. The CDR3 has 15 residues. In germline, CDR1 is MGHRA, CDR2 YSYEKL. CDR3 nucleotides: TGCGCCAGCAGCCGCTCTGACGATCCCTCCTACGAGCAGTACTTC. Translating it yields CASSRSDDPSYEQYF.

This chain uses TRBV4-3 with TRBJ2-1; D is unresolved. This CDR3 contains 13 residues. V lost 0 bases and J lost 8, with 8 bases in between. The germline V gene has CDR1 LGHNA and CDR2 YSLEER. Here the CDR3 DNA reads TGCGCCAGCAGCCAAGAGAGAGGCGATGAGCAGTTCTTC. Translated: CASSQERGDEQFF.

The genes are TRBV11-2 and TRBJ2-5, with a possible D match to TRBD1 (5 bases). The CDR3 consists of 13 residues. CDR1 and CDR2 from the germline V gene are SGHAT and FQNNGV. Trimming left V 5 bases short and J 5 bases short, with 12 bases between. The CDR3 DNA sequence: TGTGCCAGCAGCCGCGGCCGACAGGAGACCCAGTACTTC. It yields the protein CASSRGRQETQYF.

The V and J genes are TRBV5-1 and TRBJ1-1, with D possibly matching TRBD1 (6 bases). The germline CDR1 and CDR2 sequences are SGHRS and YFSETQ. CDR3 length: 14 residues. Deletions cut 2 bases from V and 4 bases from J, with 12 bases between. The CDR3 nucleotides read TGCGCCAGCAGCTTACAGGGCGGTAGCACTGAAGCTTTCTTT. Translating gives CASSLQGGSTEAFF.

This clone was observed a handful of times. V usage is TRBV21-1 and J usage is TRBJ2-7; the DNA was not compared with TRBD1, the D call given in the table. TRBV21-1 represents a pseudogene. This CDR3 region has 15 residues. CDR3 protein: CASSKEGTGIHEQYF. The CDR3 DNA reads TGTGCCAGCAGCAAAGAGGGGACAGGGATACACGAGCAGTACTTC.

The rearrangement joins TRBV7-6 to TRBJ2-5; 9 bases align to TRBD1. CDR1 and CDR2 (germline): SGHVS, FNYEAQ. J gave up 2 bases and V 8 bases, and 6 bases lay outside the gene matches. This CDR3 has 14 amino acids. CDR3 amino acids: CASGRDREQETQYF. For the CDR3, the DNA is TGTGCCAGCGGGAGGGACAGGGAGCAAGAGACCCAGTACTTC.

V usage is TRBV5-1 and J usage is TRBJ2-2; D uncertain. The germline CDR1 and CDR2 sequences are SGHRS and YFSETQ. This CDR3 is built from 14 residues. The ends were cut back, 0 bases at V and 9 bases at J, with 12 bases in the middle. CDR3 in amino acids: CASSLAAPGRELFF. CDR3 bases: TGCGCCAGCAGCTTGGCTGCCCCGGGTCGGGAGCTGTTTTTT.

J is TRBJ1-2 and V is TRBV7-8; no firm D call. The V and J ends lost 5 bases and 0 bases respectively, with 10 bases between them. The CDR3 is 14 amino acids. Germline V gene sequence: CDR1 SGHVS, CDR2 FQNEAQ. CDR3 sequence: CASSRHEANYGYTF. CDR3 in DNA: TGTGCCAGCAGCCGACATGAAGCTAACTATGGCTACACCTTC. Looking up the rest from reference TRBV7-8 and TRBJ1-2 gives the full variable domain: GAGVSQSPRYKVAKRGQDVALRCDPISGHVSLFWYQQALGQGPEFLTYFQNEAQLDKSGLPSDRFFAERPEGSVSTLKIQRTQQEDSAVYLCASSRHEANYGYTFGSGTRLTVV.

V gene TRBV7-3 combines with J gene TRBJ1-2; no clear D gene. This CDR3 region has 14 residues. Trimming took 5 bases from V and 0 from J, leaving 10 bases between them. CDR1 and CDR2 (germline): SGHTA, FQGTGA. In DNA, the CDR3 is TGTGCCAGCAGCCCGGAGGGATCTAACTATGGCTACACCTTC. Protein product: CASSPEGSNYGYTF. Together with reference TRBV7-3 and TRBJ1-2, the CDR3 gives the full variable domain: GAGVSQTPSNKVTEKGKYVELRCDPISGHTALYWYRQSLGQGPEFLIYFQGTGAADDSGLPNDRFFAVRPEGSVSTLKIQRTERGDSAVYLCASSPEGSNYGYTFGSGTRLTVV.